Below are 26 T cell receptor beta chains sequenced from a single sample in a study of OX40 agonist ivuxolimab in advanced cancers. Profiled with immunoSEQ multiplex PCR; TCRdb holds only in-frame clones, not every one. The table has tens of thousands of clones, approximately 88% seen once. Material: CD4+ or CD8+ T cells sorted from blood, obtained in a trial of the OX40 agonist ivuxolimab. The receptors originated from an adult with an advanced solid tumor such as melanoma, head and neck, liver or kidney cancer.

This chain joins TRBV11-2 and TRBJ2-7; no reliable D call. CDR3 length: 14 residues. From germline, CDR1 is SGHAT and CDR2 FQNNGV. V lost 7 bases, J lost 2 bases, and 15 bases lay in between. CDR3 sequence: CASTDPRITYEQYF. Written as DNA, the CDR3 is TGTGCCAGCACCGACCCCCGAATCACCTACGAGCAGTACTTC.

This clone was picked up one time. The chain is built from TRBV6-1 and TRBJ1-2; 7 bases agree with TRBD1. Germline CDR1 and CDR2: MNHNS and SASEGT. This CDR3 comprises 15 residues. V was clipped by 2 bases and J by 4 bases; unmatched bases: 7. The DNA for the CDR3 is TGTGCCAGCAGTGAACTCGAGGGGGCAAGCTATGGCTACACCTTC. Translating gives CASSELEGASYGYTF.

The chain joins TRBV27 to TRBJ1-1, with D perhaps matching TRBD1 (5 bases). There are 19 residues in the CDR3. Trimming removed 0 bases at V and 3 bases at J, with 23 bases between. Germline V gene lookup returns CDR1 MNHEY and CDR2 SMNVEV (reference sequence). CDR3 DNA: TGTGCCAGCAGTTTATCGTTACGTTCAGACAAATTGGGGCACACTGAAGCTTTCTTT. It encodes CASSLSLRSDKLGHTEAFF.

The chain joins TRBV9 to TRBJ1-2; no reliable D call. The germline V and J ends were trimmed by 0 bases and 9 bases, with 9 bases remaining between them. Germline CDR1 and CDR2: SGDLS and YYNGEE. The CDR3 is made up of 12 amino acids. The CDR3 DNA sequence: TGTGCCAGCAGCGTAGAAAACAGACGCTACACCTTC. Its translation: CASSVENRRYTF.

V and J are TRBV5-4 and TRBJ2-7; TRBD1 matches 10 bases. The CDR3 has 15 amino acids. V shed 5 bases and J 3 bases; nucleotides not matched to a gene: 8. CDR1 is SGHNT, CDR2 YYREEE, per germline (reference sequence). This CDR3 reads CASSSPGTGVYEQYF. The CDR3 nucleotides read TGTGCCAGCAGTTCCCCCGGGACAGGGGTCTACGAGCAGTACTTC.

This rearrangement joins TRBV30 to TRBJ2-1; D might be TRBD2 (5 bases). This CDR3 region has 14 residues. The germline gives CDR1 GTSNPN, CDR2 SVGIG (reference sequence). The V end lost 0 bases, the J end lost 4 bases, and 10 bases lay between the germline ends. CDR3 sequence (DNA): TGTGCCTGGAGTGTGTCAGCGGCTTACAATGAGCAGTTCTTC. Amino acid sequence: CAWSVSAAYNEQFF.

The rearrangement links TRBV25-1 to TRBJ2-4, with D possibly TRBD1 on 6 matching bases. The V end lost 3 bases, the J end lost 4 bases, and 13 bases lay between the germline ends. The length of the CDR3 is 15 residues. CDR1 MGHDK and CDR2 SYGVNS come from the germline V gene. The CDR3 bases are TGTGCCAGCAGTGAGGTGGGGGCGCTGAAAAACATTCAGTACTTC. This sequence encodes CASSEVGALKNIQYF.

The genes are TRBV21-1 and TRBJ1-2. TRBV21-1 is reported as a pseudogene. CDR3 length equals 12 residues. The CDR3 DNA reads TGTCCGGGGGGAGGGACTAACTATGGCTACACCTTC. It codes for CPGGGTNYGYTF.

The chain uses TRBV13 and TRBJ1-1; D is unclear. The CDR3 runs to 14 residues. The V gene's germline CDR1 is PRHDT and CDR2 FYEKMQ (reference sequence). Between the trimmed V and J ends, which lost 3 bases and 0 bases, there was a span of 8 bases. The CDR3 is CASSLVQVNTEAFF. CDR3 DNA sequence: TGTGCCAGCAGCTTGGTCCAGGTGAACACTGAAGCTTTCTTT.

This clone was seen only once. The chain employs TRBV5-1 and TRBJ1-1; TRBD1 might be the D (5 bases). Germline CDR1 reads SGHRS; CDR2 reads YFSETQ. The CDR3 contains 13 residues. The V gene lost 5 bases and the J gene lost 0 bases, with 8 bases spanning the gap. CDR3 nucleotides: TGCGCCAGCAGACAGGAGTTGAACACTGAAGCTTTCTTT. It encodes CASRQELNTEAFF.

The chain carries TRBV7-2 and TRBJ1-4; 9 nucleotides match TRBD1. The CDR3 spans 15 residues. CDR1 is SGHTA, CDR2 FQGNSA, per germline. With 5 bases clipped from V and 8 bases from J, the junction kept 9 bases outside the gene matches. The CDR3 loop is CASSVTGTGREKLFF. The CDR3, as DNA: TGTGCCAGCAGCGTAACCGGGACAGGGAGGGAAAAACTGTTTTTT.

J is TRBJ1-5 and V is TRBV5-6; 9 bases are shared with TRBD1. The length of the CDR3 is 15 residues. Germline V gene sequence: CDR1 SGHDT, CDR2 YYEEEE. The trim removed 2 bases at V and 4 bases at J, leaving 4 bases unmatched. CDR3 DNA sequence: TGTGCCAGCAGCTTCTATGACAGGGGGAATCAGCCCCAGCATTTT. It is translated as CASSFYDRGNQPQHF.

The rearrangement links TRBV29-1 to TRBJ2-1; 10 nucleotides line up with TRBD2. CDR3 size: 13 residues. The germline V gene has CDR1 SQVTM and CDR2 ANQGSEA. V shed 6 bases and J 9 bases; nucleotides not matched to a gene: 8. In DNA form, the CDR3 reads TGCAGCGTCCGAGCGGGAGGGGCGGTTGAGCAGTTCTTC. This sequence encodes CSVRAGGAVEQFF.

This chain connects TRBV6-1 to TRBJ1-4; TRBD1 aligns across 7 bases. The trim removed 6 bases at V and 8 bases at J, leaving 6 bases unmatched. Germline V gene data show CDR1 as MNHNS and CDR2 as SASEGT. CDR3 size: 13 residues. CDR3: CASRLAGQEKLFF. As DNA, the CDR3 is TGTGCCAGCAGGCTAGCGGGACAGGAAAAACTGTTTTTT.

The V gene is TRBV27, the J gene TRBJ1-5; D not resolved. The V gene lost 2 bases and the J gene lost 1 base, with 9 bases spanning the gap. This CDR3 region has 15 residues. Germline V gene lookup returns CDR1 MNHEY and CDR2 SMNVEV (reference sequence). The CDR3 bases are TGTGCCAGCAGTTTAACGGGGTCAAGCAATCAGCCCCAGCATTTT. Its protein product is CASSLTGSSNQPQHF.

This clone was seen only a few times. The V gene is TRBV7-7, the J gene TRBJ2-2, with D unclear. CDR1 and CDR2 from the germline V gene are SSHAT and FNYEAQ (reference sequence). The CDR3 loop spans 15 amino acids. V was shortened by 4 bases and J by 0 bases, with 9 bases between the two germline ends. The CDR3 region has the DNA TGTGCCAGCAGCTCGTTAACCGCGAACACCGGGGAGCTGTTTTTT. This encodes CASSSLTANTGELFF.

This clone came up a few times. The CDR3 region is CASNPPLGRGYGYTF. The CDR3, as DNA: TGTGCCAGCAACCCTCCCCTTGGCCGAGGCTATGGCTACACCTTC. V is TRBV28 and J is TRBJ1-2; D gene unclear. The CDR3 spans 15 residues. V was pared by 7 bases and J by 4 bases, with 19 bases between. Germline V lookup: CDR1 MDHEN, CDR2 SYDVKM.

The chain recombines TRBV6-6 with TRBJ2-3; TRBD2 aligns across 12 bases. The CDR3 spans 16 residues. J lost 8 bases, V lost 7 bases, and 13 bases had no gene match. Germline CDR1 and CDR2: MNHNY and SVGAGI (reference sequence). The CDR3 region has the DNA TGTGCCAGCAACGATGGACTAGCGGGATTTTTGGGTACGCAGTATTTT. Protein product: CASNDGLAGFLGTQYF.

The J gene is TRBJ1-3, the V gene TRBV28, with D unresolved. The germline CDR1 and CDR2 sequences are MDHEN and SYDVKM. V shed 9 bases and J shed 0 bases, with 12 bases lying between them. The CDR3 runs to 14 residues. The CDR3 DNA follows: TGTGCCAGTCGCCCGTCCGCCTCTGGAAACACCATATATTTT. Protein sequence: CASRPSASGNTIYF.

The V call is TRBV5-1, the J call TRBJ2-7; 11 nucleotides match TRBD2. CDR1 and CDR2 from the germline V gene are SGHRS and YFSETQ. Trimming removed 3 bases from V and 3 bases from J; junction bases left unmatched: 8. This CDR3 has 16 residues. The CDR3 DNA sequence: TGCGCCAGCAGCTCCCTAGCTAGCGGGAGGAACTACGAGCAGTACTTC. Encoded protein: CASSSLASGRNYEQYF.

This clone occurred once. The CDR3, as DNA: TGTGCCAGCAGCGAAAGTGCCACCGGGGAGCTGTTTTTT. Translation gives CASSESATGELFF. V is TRBV7-3 and J is TRBJ2-2; D unclear. Trimming shortened V by 5 bases and J by 4 bases, and 8 bases separated the two germline ends. The CDR3 sequence is 13 residues long. The germline V gene encodes CDR1 SGHTA and CDR2 FQGTGA.

The chain recombines TRBV4-2 with TRBJ2-1; D gene unclear. This CDR3 is 14 amino acids long. The germline V gene encodes CDR1 LGHNA and CDR2 YNFKEQ. V gave up 0 bases and J gave up 6 bases, with 9 bases separating them. CDR3 bases: TGTGCCAGCAGCCAAGATCCGGAGCGCAATGAGCAGTTCTTC. This codes for CASSQDPERNEQFF.

The chain joins TRBV7-8 to TRBJ1-2; D gene uncertain. V was pared by 3 bases and J by 0 bases, with 2 bases between. Germline lookup yields CDR1 SGHVS and CDR2 FQNEAQ. The CDR3 runs to 12 residues. CDR3 DNA sequence: TGTGCCAGCAGCTTCCCTAACTATGGCTACACCTTC. It specifies CASSFPNYGYTF.

Only one count was recorded for this clone. The gene calls are TRBV7-3 and TRBJ1-1; TRBD1 might be the D (5 bases). This CDR3 contains 14 residues. Germline loops: CDR1 SGHTA, CDR2 FQGTGA. Trimming stripped 2 bases from V and 1 base from J, with 8 bases between. CDR3 region: CASSLGGGNTEAFF. The CDR3 coding sequence is TGTGCCAGCAGCTTAGGGGGAGGGAACACTGAAGCTTTCTTT.

The chain has TRBV4-1 and TRBJ1-5, with 8 bases aligning to TRBD1. The ends lost 1 base at V and 9 bases at J; junction bases unmatched: 8. The germline gives CDR1 MGHRA, CDR2 YSYEKL. This CDR3 spans 15 amino acids. CDR3 nucleotide sequence: TGCGCCAGCAGCCAAGGCCAGGGGGCTCTTATGCCCCAGCATTTT. As protein: CASSQGQGALMPQHF.

This chain joins TRBV5-1 and TRBJ2-7; D is unclear. CDR3 length equals 14 residues. V was shortened by 0 bases and J by 0 bases, with 7 bases between the two germline ends. Germline lookup yields CDR1 SGHRS and CDR2 YFSETQ. CDR3 DNA sequence: TGCGCCAGCAGCTTGGGCAGGCTCTCCTACGAGCAGTACTTC. It is translated as CASSLGRLSYEQYF.